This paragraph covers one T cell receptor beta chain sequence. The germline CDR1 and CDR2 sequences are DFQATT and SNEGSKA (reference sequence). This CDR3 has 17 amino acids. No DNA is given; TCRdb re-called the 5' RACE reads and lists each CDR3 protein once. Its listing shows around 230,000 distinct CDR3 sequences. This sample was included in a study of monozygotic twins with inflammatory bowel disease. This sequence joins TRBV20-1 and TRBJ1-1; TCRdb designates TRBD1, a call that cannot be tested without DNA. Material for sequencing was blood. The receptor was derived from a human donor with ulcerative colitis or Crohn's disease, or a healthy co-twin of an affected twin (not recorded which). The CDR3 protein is CSAPKGAAGWINTEAFF.